Shown below are 19 T cell receptor beta chains from a single sample sequenced in a study of Graves' ophthalmopathy and Graves' hyperthyroidism (dated by TCRdb to between 2018 and 2020). TCRdb shows the sequencer as Illumina HiSeq 2000. For repertoire sequencing, the TCR beta CDR3 regions were amplified from RNA transcripts. The first round was an RT-PCR using HTBI primers with the Qiagen OneStep RT-PCR kit, and this first round was followed by a second-round multiplex PCR, then size selection and purification. The raw public reads went through TCRdb reprocessing: fastp at Q25, MiXCR clone calling, in-frame beta chains kept. Identical CDR3 proteins give one entry, which carries the most common genes and DNA. This sample comprises over a million distinct CDR3 sequences, about two fifths of them detected only once. The ten top clones hold around 10% of the sample. Sequenced input: peripheral blood or thyroid tissue (not recorded which). These receptors were taken from an adult man with Graves' hyperthyroidism.

This clonotype was picked up many times. This chain joins TRBV14 and TRBJ1-3; D is undetermined. Between the trimmed V and J ends, which lost 5 bases and 0 bases, there was a span of 17 bases. The germline gives CDR1 SGHDN, CDR2 FVKESK. The CDR3 runs 17 residues. CDR3 sequence: CASSSIFDTNSGNTIYF. The CDR3 DNA is TGTGCCAGCAGCTCGATATTCGACACCAACTCTGGAAACACCATATATTTT.

The chain links TRBV20-1 to TRBJ1-5; D is unclear. Germline assignment: CDR1 DFQATT and CDR2 SNEGSKA (reference sequence). The CDR3 contains 12 residues. Trimming left V 4 bases short and J 11 bases short, with 15 bases between. DNA of the CDR3: TGCAGTGCTAAGGCCAGACAAGAGACCCAGCATTTT. The encoded protein is CSAKARQETQHF.

Concerning this clonotype: A read error may be the cause here, since a much bigger clone is one base away. This rearrangement joins TRBV7-2 to TRBJ2-7; D is undetermined. The CDR3 has 13 amino acids. The germline V gene has CDR1 SGHTA and CDR2 FQGNSA. The CDR3 sequence is CASSLVHSYGQYF. The CDR3 nucleotides are TGTGCCAGCAGCTTAGTACACAGCTACGGGCAGTACTTC.

This clonotype was picked up a small number of times. The genes are TRBV28 and TRBJ1-4; unclear D gene. The CDR3 runs to 13 residues. The V and J ends lost 6 bases and 7 bases respectively, with 12 bases between them. CDR1 is MDHEN, CDR2 SYDVKM, per germline. The CDR3 region has the DNA TGTGCCAGCAGGAGGAACAGAAGTGAAAAACTGTTTTTT. Amino acid sequence: CASRRNRSEKLFF.

This chain links TRBV5-1 with TRBJ2-7, with 7 positions matching TRBD2. Per germline, CDR1 SGHRS and CDR2 YFSETQ. This CDR3 region has 16 residues. V shed 2 bases, J shed 1 base, and the junction held 9 bases outside the gene matches. The CDR3 coding sequence is TGCGCCAGCAGCTTCCACCGGCAGGGAGGGTCCTACGAGCAGTACTTC. This codes for CASSFHRQGGSYEQYF. Based on the CDR3 plus reference TRBV5-1 and TRBJ2-7, the full variable domain is KAGVTQTPRYLIKTRGQQVTLSCSPISGHRSVSWYQQTPGQGLQFLFEYFSETQRNKGNFPGRFSGRQFSNSRSEMNVSTLELGDSALYLCASSFHRQGGSYEQYFGPGTRLTVT.

The rearrangement joins TRBV6-5 to TRBJ1-2; maybe TRBD1 (6 bases). Germline CDR1 reads MNHEY; CDR2 reads SVGAGI. Trimming stripped 0 bases from V and 7 bases from J, with 15 bases between. The CDR3 is 15 amino acids. The CDR3 DNA sequence: TGTGCCAGCAGTTACTCTCGGTTAGGGGGTTCTGGCTACACCTTC. It yields the protein CASSYSRLGGSGYTF.

The sample holds a few counts of this clonotype. J is TRBJ2-5 and V is TRBV4-1; D unresolved. The CDR3 has 16 amino acids. V was pared by 1 base and J by 1 base, with 13 bases between. CDR1 is MGHRA and CDR2 is YSYEKL in the germline V gene. CDR3 in amino acids: CASSQAQVPAQETQYF. The CDR3 DNA reads as TGCGCCAGCAGCCAAGCCCAGGTACCGGCCCAAGAGACCCAGTACTTC.

As to this clonotype: A much larger clone is a single base away; this may be a read error. V usage is TRBV7-9 and J usage is TRBJ1-4; no reliable D call. The CDR3 is made up of 15 amino acids. CDR1 is SEHNR, CDR2 FQNEAQ, per germline (reference sequence). Trimming stripped 1 base from V and 3 bases from J, with 9 bases between. CDR3 residues: CASSLGTEPNEKLFF. As DNA, the CDR3 is TGTGCCAGCAGCTTAGGAACAGAACCTAATGAAAAACTGTTTTTT.

This clonotype was detected only once. J is TRBJ1-6 and V is TRBV25-1, with D possibly TRBD1 on 6 matching bases. The CDR3 has 13 amino acids. V was shortened by 5 bases and J by 13 bases, with 15 bases between the two germline ends. Looked up from germline, CDR1 is MGHDK and CDR2 is SYGVNS. The CDR3 DNA sequence: TGTGCCAGCAGTTGGACAGATCCTTATCCCCTCCACTTT. It specifies CASSWTDPYPLHF.

This clonotype occurred many times. The chain links TRBV20-1 to TRBJ1-6; D gene uncertain. V was trimmed by 3 bases and J by 3 bases, leaving 15 bases between them. The CDR3 totals 16 residues. Germline lookup yields CDR1 DFQATT and CDR2 SNEGSKA (reference sequence). CDR3 sequence: CSASRFLGIYNSPLHF. DNA for the CDR3: TGCAGTGCTAGTCGGTTCCTGGGCATCTATAATTCACCCCTCCACTTT.

The chain links TRBV19 to TRBJ2-3; D is possibly TRBD1 or TRBD2 (5 bases each). Trimming took 7 bases from V and 4 from J, leaving 18 bases between them. The germline CDR1 and CDR2 sequences are LNHDA and SQIVND (reference sequence). The CDR3 sequence is 15 residues long. The DNA for the CDR3 is TGTGCCAGTACCCCGGGACCACCCACCCCAGATACGCAGTATTTT. This translates into CASTPGPPTPDTQYF. Looking up the rest from reference TRBV19 and TRBJ2-3 gives the full variable domain: DGGITQSPKYLFRKEGQNVTLSCEQNLNHDAMYWYRQDPGQGLRLIYYSQIVNDFQKGDIAEGYSVSREKKESFPLTVTSAQKNPTAFYLCASTPGPPTPDTQYFGPGTRLTVL.

The sample holds a few counts of this clonotype. CDR3 region: CASSSPMAGVDSPLHF. DNA of the CDR3: TGTGCCAGCAGTTCACCCATGGCGGGGGTGGATTCACCCCTCCACTTT. The chain is built from TRBV28 and TRBJ1-6; weak D call: TRBD1 (5 bases). Germline V gene sequence: CDR1 MDHEN, CDR2 SYDVKM. CDR3 length: 16 residues. Trimming stripped 4 bases from V and 8 bases from J, with 18 bases between.

In this sample, this clonotype turned up a few times. The rearrangement uses TRBV4-3 and TRBJ2-5; 7 nucleotides line up with TRBD1. V trimming: 1 base; J trimming: 0 bases; junction bases outside the gene matches: 5. Looked up from germline, CDR1 is LGHNA and CDR2 is YSLEER. This CDR3 is built from 16 residues. The CDR3 reads CASSQGWGQNQETQYF. The CDR3 nucleotides read TGCGCCAGCAGCCAAGGTTGGGGACAGAACCAAGAGACCCAGTACTTC.

A word on this clonotype: The junction shows a germline mismatch at one end, possibly a read error. The J gene is TRBJ1-1, the V gene TRBV14, with D hard to call. The CDR3 covers 13 residues. The germline CDR1 and CDR2 sequences are SGHDN and FVKESK. CDR3 coding DNA: TGTGCCAGCAGCCTTGGGCGGAACACTGGAGCTTTCTTT. Translated: CASSLGRNTGAFF.

The chain recombines TRBV27 with TRBJ2-2, with D possibly matching TRBD2 (5 bases). From germline, CDR1 is MNHEY and CDR2 SMNVEV (reference sequence). The V end was cut by 4 bases, the J end by 4 bases, with 16 bases between. This CDR3 spans 16 amino acids. The CDR3 sequence: CASSYLSGRGTGELFF. Here the CDR3 DNA reads TGTGCCAGCAGTTACCTTTCGGGGAGAGGCACCGGGGAGCTGTTTTTT.

The gene calls are TRBV19 and TRBJ1-1; D unresolved. The germline V and J ends were trimmed by 3 bases and 4 bases, with 21 bases remaining between them. In germline, CDR1 is LNHDA, CDR2 SQIVND (reference sequence). This CDR3 has 17 amino acids. The DNA of the CDR3 is TGTGCCAGTAGTATTCCCCTCATAGACGGAAGGCGCACTGAAGCTTTCTTT. Translated: CASSIPLIDGRRTEAFF. Using reference TRBV19 and TRBJ1-1 for the parts outside the CDR3, the full variable domain is DGGITQSPKYLFRKEGQNVTLSCEQNLNHDAMYWYRQDPGQGLRLIYYSQIVNDFQKGDIAEGYSVSREKKESFPLTVTSAQKNPTAFYLCASSIPLIDGRRTEAFFGQGTRLTVV.

This clonotype has a count of ten or more. The J gene is TRBJ1-4, the V gene TRBV12-3 or TRBV12-4, with D perhaps TRBD1 (6 bases). This CDR3 spans 16 amino acids. V was trimmed by 6 bases and J by 1 base, leaving 15 bases between them. The DNA of the CDR3 is TGTGCCAGCAGCTATTGGGGGGCTCAAACTAATGAAAAACTGTTTTTT. This translates into CASSYWGAQTNEKLFF.

This clonotype was detected a few times. The chain combines TRBV28 with TRBJ2-5; 7 bases align to TRBD2. The CDR3 consists of 14 residues. V gave up 5 bases and J gave up 5 bases; unmatched junction bases: 8. Germline CDR1 MDHEN, CDR2 SYDVKM. CDR3 in DNA: TGTGCCAGCAGTGGGAGGGAAGTTGTGGAGACCCAGTACTTC. Translating gives CASSGREVVETQYF.

Comment on this clonotype: Its ends do not fully match the called genes, so a read error is possible. The chain links TRBV29-1 to TRBJ2-5, with D possibly being TRBD1 (6 bases). From germline, CDR1 is SQVTM and CDR2 ANQGSEA. The CDR3 is 11 amino acids. CDR3 region: CSSDRGDTSFF. CDR3 nucleotide sequence: TGCAGCTCGGATCGTGGGGACACTTCGTTCTTC.